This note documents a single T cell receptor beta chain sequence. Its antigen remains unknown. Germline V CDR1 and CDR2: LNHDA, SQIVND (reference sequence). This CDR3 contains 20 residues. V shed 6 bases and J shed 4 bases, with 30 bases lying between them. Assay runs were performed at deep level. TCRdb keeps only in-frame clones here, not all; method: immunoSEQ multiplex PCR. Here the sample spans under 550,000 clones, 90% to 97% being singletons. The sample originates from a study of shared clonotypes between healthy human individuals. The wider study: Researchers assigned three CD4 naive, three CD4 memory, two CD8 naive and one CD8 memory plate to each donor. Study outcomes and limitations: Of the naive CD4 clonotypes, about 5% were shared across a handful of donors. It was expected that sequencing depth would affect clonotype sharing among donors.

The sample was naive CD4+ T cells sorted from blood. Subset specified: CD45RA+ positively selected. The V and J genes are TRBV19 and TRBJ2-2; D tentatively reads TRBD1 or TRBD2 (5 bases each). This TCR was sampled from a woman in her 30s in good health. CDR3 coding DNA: TGTGCCAGTAGGACAGATGAAAATTTGGACCGGGACCTCACCACCGGGGAGCTGTTTTTT. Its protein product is CASRTDENLDRDLTTGELFF.